This TCR beta chain was sequenced for a study of Ad26.COV2.S vaccination and SARS-CoV-2 variants. Study summary: Among those in the COV1001 Ad26.COV2.S trial arm was the donor. Each vaccinee took Ad26.COV2.S intramuscularly, once or twice 56 days apart.

Notes on this clone: No antigen is known for it.

Treatment of the sample: roughly 18 received Ad26.COV2.S at low or high dose, single or two shots; about 5 received placebo; per-sample allocation not given. Repertoires come from day 63 after the first vaccine or placebo injection. V lost 4 bases, J lost 8 bases, and 17 bases lay in between. Germline V gene data show CDR1 as MNHEY and CDR2 as SMNVEV (reference sequence). The CDR3 is 15 amino acids. Assay: immunoSEQ multiplex PCR; the TCRdb copy retains only in-frame clones and omits some. The repertoire holds 300,000 to 400,000 clones, with roughly 90% as singletons. Findings and limits, study-wide: Post-vaccination breadth of spike-specific CD8+ and CD4+ T cell responses was reportedly substantial.

This specimen consisted of peripheral blood, obtained in a trial of Ad26.COV2.S vaccine versus placebo. The source of this sequence is a person aged 18-65 years who received the Ad26.COV2.S COVID-19 vaccine or a placebo. J is TRBJ1-4 and V is TRBV27; a possible D gene is TRBD1 (6 bases). The CDR3 loop reads CASSSTGLPGEKLFF. The CDR3 DNA reads TGTGCCAGCAGTTCCACAGGGCTCCCCGGGGAAAAACTGTTTTTT.